These 18 T cell receptor beta chains were all obtained from the same sample, sequenced in a study of T cell clones after liver transplantation. The data were produced by immunoSEQ multiplex PCR, yet TCRdb's version contains in-frame clones alone and is incomplete. The sample consists of 95,000 to 110,000 clones, 80% to 85% of them appearing once. Source: CD4+ T cells from blood, taken before liver transplant. The source is a human donor who received a liver transplant.

The rearrangement links TRBV18 to TRBJ2-7; 8 bases are shared with TRBD1. CDR3 length: 15 amino acids. V shed 4 bases, J shed 4 bases, and the junction held 9 bases outside the gene matches. Germline V gives CDR1 KGHSH, CDR2 LQKENI. CDR3 in DNA: TGTGCCAGCTCACGGGACAGGAGCACGTCGTACGAGCAGTACTTC. This gives the protein CASSRDRSTSYEQYF.

The chain uses TRBV5-1 and TRBJ1-1, with unresolved D. There are 14 residues in the CDR3. Deletions cut 0 bases from V and 3 bases from J, with 9 bases between. CDR1 and CDR2 (germline): SGHRS, YFSETQ. In DNA form, the CDR3 reads TGCGCCAGCAGCTTGGCTGGGATGGACACTGAAGCTTTCTTT. Translating it yields CASSLAGMDTEAFF.

The count of this clone is one. The genes are TRBV7-6 and TRBJ2-1; D is unclear. The CDR3 has 15 residues. V dropped 2 bases and J dropped 0 bases, with 8 bases sitting between them. Germline V CDR1 and CDR2: SGHVS, FNYEAQ. CDR3 DNA sequence: TGTGCCAGCAGCTTAAGAGAGAGCTCCTACAATGAGCAGTTCTTC. Protein product: CASSLRESSYNEQFF.

This clone was recorded a few times. CDR3 in DNA: TGCGCCAGCAGCCAAGCGGCAGGGAATGGCTACACCTTC. Translation gives CASSQAAGNGYTF. The rearrangement joins TRBV4-3 to TRBJ1-2, with D possibly TRBD1 on 5 matching bases. CDR3 length: 13 residues. In germline, CDR1 is LGHNA, CDR2 YSLEER. The V and J ends lost 1 base and 6 bases respectively, with 9 bases between them.

This chain connects TRBV7-3 to TRBJ2-5; TRBD2 agrees at 8 bases. J gave up 0 bases and V 5 bases, and 8 bases lay outside the gene matches. Germline CDR1 and CDR2: SGHTA and FQGTGA. The CDR3 sequence is 16 residues long. CDR3 region: CASSPGGALYQETQYF. The CDR3 DNA reads as TGTGCCAGCAGCCCCGGGGGGGCCTTGTACCAAGAGACCCAGTACTTC.

The chain has TRBV6-5 and TRBJ1-1; a weak D match, TRBD1 (6 bases). Trimming removed 4 bases at V and 6 bases at J, with 12 bases between. Germline values: CDR1 MNHEY, CDR2 SVGAGI. The CDR3 sequence is 13 residues long. The CDR3 DNA follows: TGTGCCAGCAGTTTACGGGGGGCCTCTGAAGCTTTCTTT. Protein: CASSLRGASEAFF.

This chain connects TRBV27 to TRBJ2-6; D remains ambiguous. This CDR3 has 14 residues. In germline, CDR1 is MNHEY, CDR2 SMNVEV (reference sequence). Trimming stripped 3 bases from V and 3 bases from J, with 6 bases between. This chain's CDR3 is CASSFLGGANVLTF. Here the CDR3 DNA reads TGTGCCAGCAGTTTCCTAGGTGGGGCCAACGTCCTGACTTTC.

The rearrangement links TRBV7-9 to TRBJ1-5; D is possibly TRBD1 (5 bases). Germline V gene lookup returns CDR1 SEHNR and CDR2 FQNEAQ (reference sequence). The CDR3 totals 15 residues. V was clipped by 1 base and J by 4 bases, with 11 bases between them. CDR3 DNA: TGTGCCAGCAGCTTAGGAGGTCAGGGTAATCAGCCCCAGCATTTT. This codes for CASSLGGQGNQPQHF.

V usage is TRBV6-5 and J usage is TRBJ2-4, with D maybe TRBD2 (6 bases). Germline lookup yields CDR1 MNHEY and CDR2 SVGAGI. CDR3 length: 16 amino acids. The V end was cut by 2 bases, the J end by 3 bases, with 14 bases between. The chain's CDR3 is CASSYLATRDKNIQYF. CDR3 sequence (DNA): TGTGCCAGCAGTTACCTGGCCACGCGGGACAAAAACATTCAGTACTTC.

This clone was counted once. The J gene is TRBJ2-4, the V gene TRBV14; D remains unclear. Trimming took off 0 bases at V and 7 bases at J, with 10 bases between the two ends. Germline V gene lookup returns CDR1 SGHDN and CDR2 FVKESK. This CDR3 spans 14 amino acids. CDR3 nucleotide sequence: TGTGCCAGCAGCCAAGATGTGGGATACAACATTCAGTACTTC. It is translated as CASSQDVGYNIQYF.

The chain employs TRBV6-5 and TRBJ2-1; 10 bases agree with TRBD1. CDR3 length equals 16 residues. Per the germline V gene, CDR1 is MNHEY and CDR2 is SVGAGI. The V segment lost 4 bases and the J segment 8 bases; nucleotides outside the gene matches: 11. The CDR3 nucleotides are TGTGCCAGCAGTTCCCCCCGGGACAGGGGAAGCGATGAGCAGTTCTTC. Protein product: CASSSPRDRGSDEQFF.

This chain uses TRBV7-7 with TRBJ2-3; 12 nucleotides match TRBD2. The CDR3 is 16 residues long. Trimming removed 2 bases from V and 4 bases from J; junction bases left unmatched: 4. Germline V gives CDR1 SSHAT, CDR2 FNYEAQ (reference sequence). CDR3 region: CASSLKLAGGADTQYF. The DNA for the CDR3 is TGTGCCAGCAGCTTAAAACTAGCGGGAGGAGCAGATACGCAGTATTTT. Supplemented by reference TRBV7-7 and TRBJ2-3, the full variable domain reads GAGVSQSPRYKVTKRGQDVTLRCDPISSHATLYWYQQALGQGPEFLTYFNYEAQPDKSGLPSDRFSAERPEGSISTLTIQRTEQRDSAMYRCASSLKLAGGADTQYFGPGTRLTVL.

The rearrangement links TRBV19 to TRBJ1-1; TRBD1 agrees at 9 bases. Trimming at V came to 6 bases and at J to 0 bases, leaving 11 bases not matched to a gene. Germline V gives CDR1 LNHDA, CDR2 SQIVND (reference sequence). The CDR3 runs to 17 residues. In nucleotides, the CDR3 is TGTGCCAGTAGCGTGGGACAGGGAGGTGGCATGAACACTGAAGCTTTCTTT. It is translated as CASSVGQGGGMNTEAFF. Full variable domain (rest looked up from reference TRBV19 and TRBJ1-1): DGGITQSPKYLFRKEGQNVTLSCEQNLNHDAMYWYRQDPGQGLRLIYYSQIVNDFQKGDIAEGYSVSREKKESFPLTVTSAQKNPTAFYLCASSVGQGGGMNTEAFFGQGTRLTVV.

Here the CDR3 DNA reads TGTGCCAGCTCACCACGAAGCGGGAGGGGGAATGAGCAGTTCTTC. Translation: CASSPRSGRGNEQFF. V gene TRBV18 combines with J gene TRBJ2-1, with TRBD2 matching over 10 bases. The junction had 4 bases not matched to a gene; V was cut back by 1 base and J by 7 bases. The V gene's germline CDR1 is KGHSH and CDR2 LQKENI. The CDR3 has 15 amino acids.

The gene calls are TRBV5-1 and TRBJ2-7, with 8 bases aligning to TRBD1. CDR1 and CDR2 (germline): SGHRS, YFSETQ. CDR3 length equals 15 residues. Losses at the gene ends were 6 bases for V and 0 bases for J; bases not matched to a gene: 8. The DNA of the CDR3 is TGCGCCAGCACCCCGGACAGGGCCCTCTCCTACGAGCAGTACTTC. This gives the protein CASTPDRALSYEQYF.

This chain links TRBV7-6 with TRBJ2-1; a possible D gene is TRBD1 (6 bases). The V end lost 7 bases, the J end lost 9 bases, and 13 bases lay between the germline ends. The CDR3 runs 12 residues. The germline V gene encodes CDR1 SGHVS and CDR2 FNYEAQ. CDR3 coding DNA: TGTGCCAGCAACCAACCCAGGGGTGAGCAGTTCTTC. Translation gives CASNQPRGEQFF.

The rearrangement uses TRBV19 and TRBJ2-4, with unresolved D. The CDR3 length is 15 residues. The V gene lost 2 bases and the J gene lost 0 bases, with 8 bases spanning the gap. Per the germline V gene, CDR1 is LNHDA and CDR2 is SQIVND (reference sequence). CDR3 protein: CASSILGLAKNIQYF. CDR3 nucleotide sequence: TGTGCCAGTAGTATATTAGGGCTAGCCAAAAACATTCAGTACTTC. The full variable domain, rest sourced from reference TRBV19 and TRBJ2-4, is DGGITQSPKYLFRKEGQNVTLSCEQNLNHDAMYWYRQDPGQGLRLIYYSQIVNDFQKGDIAEGYSVSREKKESFPLTVTSAQKNPTAFYLCASSILGLAKNIQYFGAGTRLSVL.

This chain joins TRBV4-1 and TRBJ2-5; tentatively, D is TRBD1 (5 bases). V gave up 2 bases and J gave up 2 bases, with 9 bases separating them. The CDR3 runs 14 residues. Per germline, CDR1 MGHRA and CDR2 YSYEKL. CDR3 nucleotide sequence: TGCGCCAGCAGCCAAAGCAGGGTTCAAGAGACCCAGTACTTC. Its protein is CASSQSRVQETQYF.